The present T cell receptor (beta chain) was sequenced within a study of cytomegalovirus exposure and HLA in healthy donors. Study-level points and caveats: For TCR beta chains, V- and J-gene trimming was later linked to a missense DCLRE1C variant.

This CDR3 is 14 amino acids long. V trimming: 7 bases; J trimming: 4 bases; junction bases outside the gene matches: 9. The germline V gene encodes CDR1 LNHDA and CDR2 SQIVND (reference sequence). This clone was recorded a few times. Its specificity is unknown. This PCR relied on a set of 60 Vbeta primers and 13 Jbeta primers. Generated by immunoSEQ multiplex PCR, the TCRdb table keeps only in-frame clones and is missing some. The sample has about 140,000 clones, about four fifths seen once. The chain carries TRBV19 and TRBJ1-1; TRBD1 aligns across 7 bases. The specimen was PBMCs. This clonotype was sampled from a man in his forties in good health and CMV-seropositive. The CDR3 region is CASIPRGDGTEAFF. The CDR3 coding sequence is TGTGCCAGTATTCCCAGGGGGGATGGCACTGAAGCTTTCTTT.